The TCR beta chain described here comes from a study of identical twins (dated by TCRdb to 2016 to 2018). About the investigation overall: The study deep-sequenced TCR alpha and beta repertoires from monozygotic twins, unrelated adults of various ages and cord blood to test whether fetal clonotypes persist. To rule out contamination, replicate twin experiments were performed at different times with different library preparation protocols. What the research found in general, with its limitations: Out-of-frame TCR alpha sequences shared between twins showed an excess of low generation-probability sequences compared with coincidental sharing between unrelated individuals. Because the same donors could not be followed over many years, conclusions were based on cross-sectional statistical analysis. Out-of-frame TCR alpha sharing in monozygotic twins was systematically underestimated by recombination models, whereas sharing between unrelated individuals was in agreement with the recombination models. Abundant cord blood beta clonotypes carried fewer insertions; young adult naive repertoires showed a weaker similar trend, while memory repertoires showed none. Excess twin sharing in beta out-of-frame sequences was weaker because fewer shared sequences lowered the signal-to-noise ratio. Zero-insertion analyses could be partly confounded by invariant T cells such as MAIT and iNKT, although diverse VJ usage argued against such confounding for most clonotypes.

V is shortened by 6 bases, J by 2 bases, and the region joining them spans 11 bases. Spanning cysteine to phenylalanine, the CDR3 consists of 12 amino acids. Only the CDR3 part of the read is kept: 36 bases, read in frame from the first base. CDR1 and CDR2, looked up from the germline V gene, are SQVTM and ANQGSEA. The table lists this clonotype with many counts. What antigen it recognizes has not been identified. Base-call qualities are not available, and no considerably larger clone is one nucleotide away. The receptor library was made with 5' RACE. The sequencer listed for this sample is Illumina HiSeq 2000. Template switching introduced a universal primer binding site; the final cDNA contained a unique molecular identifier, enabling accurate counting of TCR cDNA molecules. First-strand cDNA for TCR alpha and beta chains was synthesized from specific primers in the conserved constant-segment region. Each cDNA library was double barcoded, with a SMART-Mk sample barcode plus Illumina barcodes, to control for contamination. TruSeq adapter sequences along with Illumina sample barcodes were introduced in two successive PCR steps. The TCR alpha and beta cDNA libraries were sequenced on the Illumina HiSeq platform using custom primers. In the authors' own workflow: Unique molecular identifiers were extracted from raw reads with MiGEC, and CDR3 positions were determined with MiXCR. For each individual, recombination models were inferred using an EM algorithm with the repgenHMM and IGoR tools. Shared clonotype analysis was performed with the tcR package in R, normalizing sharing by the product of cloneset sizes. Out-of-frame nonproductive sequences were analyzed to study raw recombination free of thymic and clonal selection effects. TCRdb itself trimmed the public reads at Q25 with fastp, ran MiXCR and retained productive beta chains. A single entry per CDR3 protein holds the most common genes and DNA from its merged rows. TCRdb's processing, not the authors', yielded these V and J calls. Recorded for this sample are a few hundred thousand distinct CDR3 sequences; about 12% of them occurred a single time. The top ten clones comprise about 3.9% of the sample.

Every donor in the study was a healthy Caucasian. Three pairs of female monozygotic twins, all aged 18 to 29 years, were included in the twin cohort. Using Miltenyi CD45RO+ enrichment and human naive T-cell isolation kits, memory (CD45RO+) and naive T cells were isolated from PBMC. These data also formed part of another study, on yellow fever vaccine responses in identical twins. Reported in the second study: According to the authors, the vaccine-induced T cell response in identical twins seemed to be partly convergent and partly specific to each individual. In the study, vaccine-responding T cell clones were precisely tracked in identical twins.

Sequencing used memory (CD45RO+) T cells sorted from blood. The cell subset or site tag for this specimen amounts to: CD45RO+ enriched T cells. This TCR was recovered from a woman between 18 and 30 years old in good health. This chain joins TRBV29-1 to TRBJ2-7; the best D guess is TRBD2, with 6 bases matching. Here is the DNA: TGCAGCGTCATTAGCGGAGCCTACGAGCAGTACTTC. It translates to CSVISGAYEQYF.